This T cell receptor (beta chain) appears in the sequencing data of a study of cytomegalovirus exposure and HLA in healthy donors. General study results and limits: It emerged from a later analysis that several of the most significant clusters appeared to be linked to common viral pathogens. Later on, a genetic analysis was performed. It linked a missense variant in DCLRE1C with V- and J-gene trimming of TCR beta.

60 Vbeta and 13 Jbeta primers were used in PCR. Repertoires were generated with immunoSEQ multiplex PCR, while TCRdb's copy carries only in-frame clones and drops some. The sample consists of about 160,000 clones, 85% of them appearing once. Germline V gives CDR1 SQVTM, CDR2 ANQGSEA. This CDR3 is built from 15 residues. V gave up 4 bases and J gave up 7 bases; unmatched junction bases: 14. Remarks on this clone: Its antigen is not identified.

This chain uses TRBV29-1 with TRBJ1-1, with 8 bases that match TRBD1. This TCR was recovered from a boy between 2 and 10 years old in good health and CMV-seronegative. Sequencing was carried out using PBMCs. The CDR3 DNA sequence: TGCAGCGTTGCTGGTTCCCGGACAGGGAAATGTGAAGCTTTCTTT. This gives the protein CSVAGSRTGKCEAFF.